This TCR beta chain is drawn from a study of control samples from healthy donors and cancer patients (TCRdb year 2020). The CDR3 contains 16 residues, cysteine and phenylalanine counted. The read is trimmed to its CDR3 DNA, 48 bases read in frame from base 1. The germline V gene (reference sequence) provides CDR1 SSHAT and CDR2 FNYEAQ. Details on this clone: Its binding antigen is unknown. A junction boundary mismatches the germline segment, possibly from a read error.

Library generation was performed with the immunoSEQ multiplex PCR assay. As stored in TCRdb, this immuneACCESS dataset retains in-frame rearrangements with V and J assigned. A fraction of the clones does not appear; measured against another copy, unresolved V genes explain less than half of the discrepancy, and the remainder lacks a known reason. Across this sample there are about 140,000 clones, with roughly 92% seen only once. The leading ten clones occupy 11% of the sample. Material for sequencing was blood. This clonotype was sampled from a man aged 25-40 years in good health. The rearranged segments are TRBV7-7 and TRBJ2-3, with the D call tentatively TRBD1 or TRBD2, each fitting 5 bases. The nucleotides are TGTGCTAGCAGCCCCGGGACCTCGGAAAAGTTAGATACGCAGTATTTT. This gives the protein CASSPGTSEKLDTQYF.